These T cell receptor beta chains were read from a single sample in a study of shared T cell receptors in the human thymus. The table came from immunoSEQ multiplex PCR; TCRdb's copy has only in-frame clones and leaves some out. The data hold some 760,000 clones, with 70% to 90% observed a single time. The same sample was also studied in work on human thymus T cells.

The sample was thymocytes. The receptors come from a girl under three years old with a congenital heart defect. The CDR3 runs from the conserved cysteine through the conserved F or W. A D gene is named only where the DNA matches it firmly. Clone size is stated in some rows and not others, as once, few, many or a class when expanded.

length,J,V,D,size,CDR3,DNA
15,TRBJ2-7,TRBV11-2,TRBD2,.,CASSSRTSGTYEQYF,TGTGCCAGCAGCTCTAGGACTAGCGGGACCTACGAGCAGTACTTC
17,TRBJ2-3,TRBV4-2,.,.,CASSQVWTPRKADTQYF,TGTGCCAGCAGCCAAGTTTGGACTCCTCGAAAAGCAGATACGCAGTATTTT
11,TRBJ1-1,TRBV19,.,.,CATHGGVWAFF,TGTGCCACCCACGGAGGTGTCTGGGCTTTCTTT
14,TRBJ1-6,TRBV28,.,.,CASSLRVGDSPLHF,TGTGCCAGCAGCCTCAGGGTAGGAGATTCACCCCTCCACTTT
15,TRBJ1-2,TRBV5-1,.,.,CASSFDRATYYGYTF,TGCGCCAGCAGCTTCGACAGAGCTACCTACTATGGCTACACCTTC
16,TRBJ1-6,TRBV5-6,TRBD1,.,CASNPTRGQPNSPLHF,TGTGCCAGCAACCCCACCCGGGGACAGCCTAATTCACCCCTCCACTTT
16,TRBJ1-1,TRBV5-5,TRBD1,.,CASSFTGGQGGTEAFF,TGTGCCAGCAGCTTTACGGGCGGACAGGGCGGGACTGAAGCTTTCTTT
16,TRBJ1-4,TRBV9,.,.,CASSNTENATNEKLFF,TGTGCCAGCAGCAATACAGAGAATGCAACTAATGAAAAACTGTTTTTT
14,TRBJ1-2,TRBV29-1,.,.,CSVEDRQYDYGYTF,TGCAGCGTTGAAGATAGACAGTACGACTATGGCTACACCTTC
15,TRBJ1-2,TRBV19,TRBD1,once,CASSNYGTVNYGYTF,TGTGCCAGTAGTAACTACGGGACAGTTAACTATGGCTACACCTTC
19,TRBJ2-3,TRBV29-1,.,.,CSVEVWGEVLAGAGDTQYF,TGCAGCGTTGAAGTATGGGGGGAGGTTTTGGCGGGGGCAGGAGATACGCAGTATTTT
12,TRBJ1-1,TRBV9,.,.,CASSPPRTEAFF,TGTGCCAGCAGCCCCCCCAGGACTGAAGCTTTCTTT
14,TRBJ1-1,TRBV7-2,TRBD1,.,CASSSKGQPREAFF,TGTGCCAGCAGCTCAAAGGGACAGCCCAGGGAAGCTTTCTTT
13,TRBJ2-5,TRBV13,.,.,CASSLRNQETQYF,TGTGCCAGCAGCTTGCGAAATCAAGAGACCCAGTACTTC
19,TRBJ1-6,TRBV4-1,TRBD1,.,CASSQVVQGEQGLHSPLHF,TGCGCCAGCAGCCAAGTCGTACAGGGCGAACAGGGGTTGCATTCACCCCTCCACTTT
15,TRBJ2-1,TRBV7-6,TRBD1,.,CASSQGQQLFGEQFF,TGTGCCAGCAGCCAGGGACAGCAGCTTTTCGGCGAGCAGTTCTTC
18,TRBJ1-2,TRBV4-2,.,.,CAPYPITGNPSTNYGYTF,TGTGCACCTTACCCTATCACAGGGAATCCGTCTACTAACTATGGCTACACCTTC
14,TRBJ1-1,TRBV27,.,.,CASTPPPEDTEAFF,TGTGCCAGCACCCCTCCCCCTGAGGACACTGAAGCTTTCTTT
14,TRBJ1-5,TRBV28,.,.,CASSLWTFGGPQHF,TGTGCCAGCAGTTTATGGACCTTCGGGGGGCCCCAGCATTTT
16,TRBJ2-2,TRBV27,.,once,CASSLESGTNTGELFF,TGTGCCAGCAGTTTAGAGTCGGGAACGAACACCGGGGAGCTGTTTTTT
15,TRBJ1-6,TRBV28,.,.,CASSLGSSYNSPLHF,TGTGCCAGCAGTTTGGGGAGCTCCTATAATTCACCCCTCCACTTT
16,TRBJ2-3,TRBV9,.,.,CASSVVTSLSTDTQYF,TGTGCCAGCAGCGTAGTTACTAGCTTGAGCACAGATACGCAGTATTTT
17,TRBJ1-5,TRBV6-1,.,.,CASSAARVKGSNQPQHF,TGTGCCAGCAGTGCAGCCAGGGTTAAGGGTAGCAATCAGCCCCAGCATTTT
16,TRBJ2-6,TRBV19,.,.,CASMGGRTSGANVLTF,TGTGCCAGTATGGGGGGGCGGACCTCTGGGGCCAACGTCCTGACTTTC
15,TRBJ1-2,TRBV9,TRBD1,.,CASSGPGQGYYGYTF,TGTGCCAGCAGCGGCCCGGGACAGGGTTATTATGGCTACACCTTC
14,TRBJ2-5,TRBV7-9,.,.,CASSLVGGEETQYF,TGTGCCAGCAGCTTAGTAGGGGGGGAAGAGACCCAGTACTTC
12,TRBJ2-7,TRBV5-1,.,.,CASYRFSYEQYF,TGCGCCAGCTACAGGTTTTCCTACGAGCAGTACTTC
15,TRBJ1-6,TRBV7-3,.,.,CASSLTESKNSPLHF,TGTGCCAGCAGCTTAACGGAGAGCAAAAATTCACCCCTCCACTTT
14,TRBJ1-2,TRBV5-1,.,.,CASSLTGLNYGYTF,TGCGCCAGCAGCTTGACAGGACTAAACTATGGCTACACCTTC
17,TRBJ1-1,TRBV11-2,.,.,CASSFLPPYRVGTEAFF,TGTGCCAGCAGCTTCCTCCCCCCTTACAGGGTTGGCACTGAAGCTTTCTTT
20,TRBJ2-1,TRBV4-3,TRBD1,.,CASSQVVGDRGTGGYNEQFF,TGCGCCAGCAGCCAAGTAGTCGGGGACAGGGGTACAGGGGGGTACAATGAGCAGTTCTTC
17,TRBJ2-7,TRBV5-6,.,.,CASSLASRKAGTYEQYF,TGTGCCAGCAGCTTGGCCAGTCGGAAAGCAGGGACCTACGAGCAGTACTTC
14,TRBJ1-2,TRBV4-1,TRBD1,.,CASSRTGENYGYTF,TGCGCCAGCAGCCGGACAGGGGAAAACTATGGCTACACCTTC
18,TRBJ1-4,TRBV5-5,TRBD1,.,CASSLNATGGLRGEKLFF,TGTGCCAGCAGTCTGAATGCGACAGGGGGCTTGAGGGGTGAAAAACTGTTTTTT
12,TRBJ1-2,TRBV10-3,.,.,CATYSTDSGYTF,TGTGCCACCTATTCTACCGACTCTGGCTACACCTTC
17,TRBJ1-4,TRBV16,TRBD1,.,CASSHDLRDRGNEKLFF,TGTGCCAGCAGCCACGACCTCCGGGACAGGGGTAATGAAAAACTGTTTTTT
16,TRBJ2-2,TRBV5-4,.,few,CASSHGQPTNTGELFF,TGTGCCAGCAGCCACGGACAGCCTACGAACACCGGGGAGCTGTTTTTT
14,TRBJ1-1,TRBV7-9,TRBD1,.,CASSVTGPRREAFF,TGTGCCAGCAGCGTGACAGGGCCAAGGCGGGAAGCTTTCTTT
14,TRBJ1-5,TRBV6-6,TRBD1,.,CASSEIVRGKPQHF,TGTGCCAGCAGTGAGATCGTCAGGGGGAAGCCCCAGCATTTT
13,TRBJ1-5,TRBV5-6,.,few,CASSPKQGVPQHF,TGTGCCAGCTCCCCTAAACAAGGGGTGCCCCAGCATTTT
16,TRBJ2-3,TRBV5-6,.,.,CASSSKDRPHTDTQYF,TGTGCCAGCAGCAGTAAAGACAGACCTCACACAGATACGCAGTATTTT
16,TRBJ2-7,TRBV2,.,.,CASSYLGASSIYEQYF,TGTGCCAGCAGCTATCTAGGCGCTTCCTCAATTTACGAGCAGTACTTC
16,TRBJ1-4,TRBV5-6,TRBD1,.,CASSCSRTGNNEKLFF,TGTGCCAGCAGCTGCTCACGGACAGGAAATAATGAAAAACTGTTTTTT
14,TRBJ1-2,TRBV11-2,TRBD1,few,CASSERRQGNGYTF,TGTGCCAGCAGCGAGAGACGACAGGGCAATGGCTACACCTTC